Below, one TCR beta chain is given with its context. Antigen: not known. Libraries were prepared by immunoSEQ multiplex PCR; TCRdb keeps only in-frame clonotypes and omits some of them. The repertoire has some 630,000 clones, less than 80% of them found once; the top ten carry about 1.7%. The sample belongs to a study of shared clonotypes between healthy human individuals. Trimming removed 2 bases from V and 5 bases from J; junction bases left unmatched: 8. The CDR3 consists of 16 residues. Per germline, CDR1 MGHRA and CDR2 YSYEKL. Study results and limitations: Exclusively blood specimens were collected; tissue repertoires likely differ. Non-shared clonotypes had lower generation probabilities than those shared by all four donors.

Study donors comprised healthy, HIV-negative adults devoid of recent acute infection or vaccination. Specimen: memory CD4+ T cells sorted from blood. Subset of the sample: CD45RA-negative fraction. This receptor was identified in a woman under 40 in good health. The V and J genes are TRBV4-1 and TRBJ2-5, with TRBD2 matching over 10 bases. CDR3: CASSQHQAGGRETQYF. In DNA, the CDR3 is TGCGCCAGCAGCCAACACCAAGCGGGGGGGAGGGAGACCCAGTACTTC.